The present TCR beta chain was sequenced within a study of response to subunit inactivated influenza vaccine. Trimming stripped 6 bases from V and 7 bases from J, with 16 bases between. The CDR3 is 14 amino acids. The germline V gene has CDR1 LNHDA and CDR2 SQIVND (reference sequence). TCRdb re-called the RT-PCR reads through MiXCR, storing one row per CDR3 protein. The table includes hundreds of thousands of distinct CDR3 sequences, around 8% detected once. This clonotype was counted at least ten times. The sequences come from PBMCs from blood, collected 23 months after vaccination. This clonotype was sampled from a man between 50 and 75 years old who received an inactivated influenza vaccine. The chain has TRBV19 and TRBJ1-5; possibly TRBD1 for D (6 bases). Here the CDR3 reads CASRSVGAGQPQHF. The DNA of the CDR3 is TGTGCCAGTAGAAGCGTGGGGGCTGGGCAGCCCCAGCATTTT.